Detailed here is one T cell receptor beta chain. The antigen is not known. The CDR3 contains 13 residues. Trimming left V 6 bases short and J 7 bases short, with 15 bases between. The sample originates from a study of T-cell memory formation after mild COVID-19. Notes on the study in general: Some responding clones appeared in pre-infection memory, suggesting cross-reactive memory joined.

TCRdb analysed the 5' RACE reads with MiXCR anew, one entry per CDR3 protein. The data contain 180,000 or so distinct CDR3 sequences, about 9.9% of them singletons. Sample: PBMCs or a T cell subset sorted from them (not recorded which). The chain links TRBV12-3 or TRBV12-4 to TRBJ1-1, with D hard to call. This receptor was obtained from a man younger than 35 who had mild COVID-19 (a few samples of this study predate the infection). Cell type and time point are not known. In DNA, the CDR3 is TGTGCCAGCAGCCTGTTGAGTGCGGGTGAAGCTTTCTTT. Translated: CASSLLSAGEAFF.